This T cell receptor (beta chain) was sequenced during a study of cytomegalovirus exposure and HLA in healthy donors. Findings and limits, study-wide: According to reports, the classifier identified cytomegalovirus status with high specificity and sensitivity. There were three CMV-associated chains whose specificity for CMV antigens was confirmed in vitro. Rare TCR sequences dominated, though some public TCRs recurred in many donors. According to the study, roughly 160 TCR beta chains were cytomegalovirus-associated.

Repertoires were generated with immunoSEQ multiplex PCR, while TCRdb's copy carries only in-frame clones and drops some. The table shows some 150,000 clones, with roughly 87% occurring only once. Note on this clone: Its antigen is not known.

V shed 6 bases and J shed 0 bases, with 12 bases lying between them. The CDR3 totals 15 residues. Germline CDR1 reads MDHEN; CDR2 reads SYDVKM. The clonotype was recovered from a young woman in good health and CMV-seropositive. Specimen: PBMCs. V gene TRBV28 combines with J gene TRBJ1-5, with D perhaps TRBD1 (5 bases). The CDR3 nucleotides read TGTGCCAGCAGATACAAAGGGGCTAGCAATCAGCCCCAGCATTTT. Protein sequence: CASRYKGASNQPQHF. Full variable domain (outside the CDR3, taken from reference TRBV28 and TRBJ1-5): DVKVTQSSRYLVKRTGEKVFLECVQDMDHENMFWYRQDPGLGLRLIYFSYDVKMKEKGDIPEGYSVSREKKERFSLILESASTNQTSMYLCASRYKGASNQPQHFGDGTRLSIL.